The 8 T cell receptor beta chains below all came from one sample that was sequenced in a study of cytomegalovirus exposure and HLA in healthy donors (dated 2017 in TCRdb). Library preparation was by the immunoSEQ multiplex PCR assay. For the multiplex PCR, a mixture combining 60 forward primers for TCR Vbeta segments and 13 reverse primers for TCR Jbeta segments was used. This is the immuneACCESS table as TCRdb keeps it, with only in-frame sequences that have V and J called. A part of the clones is gone; compared with another copy, unresolved V genes explain less than half, and the rest is unexplained. The sample records some 140,000 clones, about 80% of which are singletons. Clones ranked in the top ten supply over 2% of the sample. Source material: PBMCs. Source of these receptors: a man aged 25-40 years in good health and CMV-seronegative.

The chain carries TRBV6-5 and TRBJ2-7; a weak D match, TRBD1 (6 bases). From germline, CDR1 is MNHEY and CDR2 SVGAGI. The CDR3 is 14 amino acids. V lost 2 bases and J 2 bases, leaving 10 bases between the germline ends. The CDR3: CASSYRDRTYEQYF. The CDR3 DNA reads TGTGCCAGCAGTTACCGTGACAGGACCTACGAGCAGTACTTC.

V gene TRBV30 combines with J gene TRBJ2-5; D remains ambiguous. V was cut by 3 bases and J by 3 bases, with 8 bases left in between. The CDR3 is made up of 12 amino acids. Germline CDR1 reads GTSNPN; CDR2 reads SVGIG (reference sequence). CDR3 sequence reads: CAWRLFEETQYF. The CDR3 DNA reads as TGTGCCTGGAGACTGTTTGAAGAGACCCAGTACTTC.

DNA of the CDR3: TGTGCCAGCAGTTTAATGGGACTAGCGTCTGGAAACACCATATATTTT. As protein: CASSLMGLASGNTIYF. The rearrangement joins TRBV28 to TRBJ1-3; perhaps TRBD1 as D (5 bases). Between the trimmed V and J ends, which lost 2 bases and 1 base, there was a span of 12 bases. This CDR3 spans 16 amino acids. From germline, CDR1 is MDHEN and CDR2 SYDVKM.

The chain combines TRBV2 with TRBJ1-4, with 9 bases fitting TRBD1. The CDR3 loop spans 15 amino acids. CDR1 and CDR2 (germline): SNHLY, FYNNEI. Trimming took 7 bases from V and 11 from J; bases not matched to a gene: 14. The DNA of the CDR3 is TGTGCCAGCACCCAAACCGGGACAGGGTTGGTGAAACTGTTTTTT. It is translated as CASTQTGTGLVKLFF.

The V call is TRBV11-2, the J call TRBJ2-1; TRBD2 matches 7 bases. After removal of 3 bases from V and 7 bases from J, the junction contained 6 bases not matched to a gene. This CDR3 contains 14 residues. Per germline, CDR1 SGHAT and CDR2 FQNNGV. CDR3 residues: CASSFAGAHNEQFF. The CDR3 DNA reads TGTGCCAGCAGCTTTGCGGGAGCGCATAATGAGCAGTTCTTC.

This chain uses TRBV28 with TRBJ1-4; D might be TRBD1 (6 bases). The germline CDR1 and CDR2 sequences are MDHEN and SYDVKM. Trimming removed 2 bases from V and 8 bases from J, with 12 bases in between. The CDR3 length is 14 residues. The CDR3 DNA sequence: TGTGCCAGCAGTTTAGGGGGGGGGCGCGAAAAACTGTTTTTT. This codes for CASSLGGGREKLFF.

This rearrangement joins TRBV4-2 to TRBJ2-1; 10 positions agree with TRBD1. The CDR3 spans 16 residues. Per the germline V gene, CDR1 is LGHNA and CDR2 is YNFKEQ. V lost 3 bases, J lost 2 bases, and 4 bases stayed unmatched. The CDR3, as DNA: TGTGCCAGCAGCCAGACCGGGACAGGGGCCTACAATGAGCAGTTCTTC. Encoded protein: CASSQTGTGAYNEQFF.

This clone was counted a few times. This sequence joins TRBV5-1 and TRBJ1-1; D remains ambiguous. V gave up 2 bases and J gave up 3 bases, with 5 bases separating them. The CDR3 spans 12 residues. The germline V gene encodes CDR1 SGHRS and CDR2 YFSETQ. The CDR3 reads CASSFSDTEAFF. The DNA of the CDR3 is TGCGCCAGCAGCTTTAGCGACACTGAAGCTTTCTTT.